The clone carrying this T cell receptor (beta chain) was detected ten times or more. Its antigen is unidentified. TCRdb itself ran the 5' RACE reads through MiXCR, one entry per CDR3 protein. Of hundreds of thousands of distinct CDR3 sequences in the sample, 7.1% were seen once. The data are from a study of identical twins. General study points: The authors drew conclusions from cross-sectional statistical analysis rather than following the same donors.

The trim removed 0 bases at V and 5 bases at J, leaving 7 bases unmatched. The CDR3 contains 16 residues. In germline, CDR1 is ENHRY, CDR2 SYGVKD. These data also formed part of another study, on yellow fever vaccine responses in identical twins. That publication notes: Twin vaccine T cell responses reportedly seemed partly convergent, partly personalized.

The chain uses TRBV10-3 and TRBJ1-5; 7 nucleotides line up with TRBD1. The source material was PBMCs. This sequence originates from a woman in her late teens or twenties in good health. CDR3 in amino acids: CAISESFGQGDQPQHF. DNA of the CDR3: TGTGCCATCAGTGAGTCTTTCGGTCAGGGGGATCAGCCCCAGCATTTT.